This T cell receptor beta chain was identified in a study of T cell responses to AZD1222 COVID-19 vaccine. Study-level information: The analysis combined second doses at about 4 or about 12 weeks.

Germline CDR1 is SGHNT and CDR2 is YENEEA. This CDR3 has 13 amino acids. V was cut by 5 bases and J by 1 base, with 9 bases left in between. Study-wide results and limits: Among those given AZD1222, only five to seven were seropositive at baseline. Sampled repertoires all dated from after the peak T cell response.

For this clone: Its antigen is not known.

Some clones are missing from TCRdb's copy, which holds only in-frame ones; the method was immunoSEQ multiplex PCR. The table records fewer than 110,000 clones, over 75% of them present only once. The sample was peripheral blood, taken on day 0 of AZD1222 vaccination. This receptor was taken from an adult in good health. The genes are TRBV11-3 and TRBJ2-7; D may match TRBD1 or TRBD2 (5 bases each). DNA for the CDR3: TGTGCCAGCAGCCTGGGGGAATCCTACGAGCAGTACTTC. Its protein product is CASSLGESYEQYF.